This TCR beta chain was obtained from a study of T cell changes during pregnancy in multiple sclerosis. Data came from immunoSEQ multiplex PCR; TCRdb stores just in-frame clones and leaves some out. The table lists about 38,000 clones, around nine tenths of them singletons. Germline trimming cut 4 bases from V and 5 bases from J; bases unmatched to any gene: 13. Per germline, CDR1 SGHRS and CDR2 YFSETQ. This CDR3 comprises 16 residues. Specimen: CD4+ T cells from peripheral blood mononuclear cells, collected after pregnancy. The sequence was collected from a female donor in good health, enrolled as a control in a pregnancy study. This chain links TRBV5-1 with TRBJ2-7; 9 positions agree with TRBD2. DNA for the CDR3: TGCGCCAGCAGCCCTAGTCCCGGACTAGCGTTGGACGAGCAGTACTTC. Its protein is CASSPSPGLALDEQYF. The whole variable domain, filled in from reference TRBV5-1 and TRBJ2-7, reads KAGVTQTPRYLIKTRGQQVTLSCSPISGHRSVSWYQQTPGQGLQFLFEYFSETQRNKGNFPGRFSGRQFSNSRSEMNVSTLELGDSALYLCASSPSPGLALDEQYFGPGTRLTVT.